The TCR beta chain under discussion was sequenced for a study of chemoradiotherapy in HPV16-positive cancers. Overall study context: Candidate HPV-specific T-cell clones and common TCR motifs came from functional assays in a couple of HPV16-positive patients. Study findings and constraints: For HPV16-positive patients, expanding HPV-responsive T cells associated with longer recurrence-free survival.

V was pared by 4 bases and J by 12 bases, with 28 bases between. Germline V gives CDR1 MDHEN, CDR2 SYDVKM. This CDR3 has 17 residues. For this clone: The antigen is unknown.

The method was immunoSEQ multiplex PCR; TCRdb's version includes in-frame clones alone and lacks a portion of them. The table lists about 10,000 clones, around 66% of them singletons. The receptor was derived from a human donor with HPV-associated anogenital cancer. This sequence joins TRBV28 and TRBJ2-1; a possible D gene is TRBD1 (6 bases). Specimen collection occurred from a patient who underwent chemoradiotherapy. The CDR3 is CASSSDYQGQVGRGQFF. The CDR3 region has the DNA TGTGCCAGCAGTTCCGACTATCAGGGGCAAGTAGGACGTGGGCAGTTCTTC.